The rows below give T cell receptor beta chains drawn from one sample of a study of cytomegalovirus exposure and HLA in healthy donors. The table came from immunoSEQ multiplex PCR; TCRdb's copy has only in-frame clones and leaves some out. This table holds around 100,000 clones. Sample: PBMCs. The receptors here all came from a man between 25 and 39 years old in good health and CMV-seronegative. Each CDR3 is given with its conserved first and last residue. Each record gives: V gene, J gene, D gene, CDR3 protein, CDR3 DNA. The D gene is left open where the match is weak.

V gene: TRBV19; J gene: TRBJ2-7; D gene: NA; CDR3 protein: CASSNPGSEQYF; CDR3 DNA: TGTGCCAGTAGTAATCCGGGATCCGAGCAGTACTTC
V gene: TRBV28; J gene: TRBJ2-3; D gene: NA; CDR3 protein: CASSSKGLGTDTQYF; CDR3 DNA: TGTGCCAGCAGCTCGAAGGGACTGGGCACAGATACGCAGTATTTT
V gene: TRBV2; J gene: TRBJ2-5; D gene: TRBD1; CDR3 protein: CASRKRGSDRGGETQYF; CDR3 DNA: TGTGCCAGCAGGAAGAGGGGGTCGGACAGGGGAGGGGAGACCCAGTACTTC
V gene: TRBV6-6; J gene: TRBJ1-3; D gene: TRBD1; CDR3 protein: CASSYSKQGTGNTIYF; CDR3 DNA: TGTGCCAGCAGTTACTCGAAACAGGGGACTGGAAACACCATATATTTT
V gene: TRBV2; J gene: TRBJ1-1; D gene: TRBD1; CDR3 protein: CASIRTGLTEAFF; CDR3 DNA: TGTGCCAGCATTAGGACAGGCTTAACTGAAGCTTTCTTT
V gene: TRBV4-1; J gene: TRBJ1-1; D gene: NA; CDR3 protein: CASSPSWGYGNTEAFF; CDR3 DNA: TGCGCCAGCAGCCCCTCTTGGGGCTACGGGAACACTGAAGCTTTCTTT
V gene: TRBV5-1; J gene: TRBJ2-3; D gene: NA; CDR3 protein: CASSLEGTGGTDTQYF; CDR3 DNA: TGCGCCAGCAGCCTTGAGGGAACCGGGGGCACAGATACGCAGTATTTT
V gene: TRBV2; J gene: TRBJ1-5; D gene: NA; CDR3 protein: CASSEGGYNQPQHF; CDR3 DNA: TGTGCCAGCAGTGAAGGAGGATACAATCAGCCCCAGCATTTT
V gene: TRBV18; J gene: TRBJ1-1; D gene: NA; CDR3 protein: CASSPRREAVNTEAFF; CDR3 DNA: TGTGCCAGCTCACCACGACGAGAAGCGGTGAACACTGAAGCTTTCTTT
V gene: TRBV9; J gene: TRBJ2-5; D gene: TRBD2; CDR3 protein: CASSDQRGGGETQYF; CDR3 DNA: TGTGCCAGCAGCGACCAGCGGGGGGGCGGGGAGACCCAGTACTTC
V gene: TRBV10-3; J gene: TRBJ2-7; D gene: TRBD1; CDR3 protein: CAISDGQAYEQYF; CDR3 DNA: TGTGCCATCAGTGATGGACAGGCCTACGAGCAGTACTTC
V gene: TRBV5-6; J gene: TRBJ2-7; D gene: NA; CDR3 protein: CASSPPGLRTYEQYF; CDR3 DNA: TGTGCCAGCAGCCCGCCGGGACTCCGCACTTACGAGCAGTACTTC
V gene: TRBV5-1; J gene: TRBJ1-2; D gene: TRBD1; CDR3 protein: CASSLGQGANGYTF; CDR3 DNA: TGCGCCAGCAGCCTCGGACAGGGGGCGAATGGCTACACCTTC
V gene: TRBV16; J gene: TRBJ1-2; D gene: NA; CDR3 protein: CASSPSTRVGVVGYTF; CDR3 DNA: TGTGCCAGCAGCCCCTCTACGCGGGTCGGGGTTGTCGGCTACACCTTC
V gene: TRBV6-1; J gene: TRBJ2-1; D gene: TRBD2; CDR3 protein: CASSVLADVFNEQFF; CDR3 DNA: TGTGCCAGCAGCGTACTAGCGGACGTTTTCAATGAGCAGTTCTTC
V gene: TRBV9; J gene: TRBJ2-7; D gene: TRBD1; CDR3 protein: CASSVAGTGTYEQYF; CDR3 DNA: TGTGCCAGCAGCGTAGCTGGGACAGGGACCTACGAGCAGTACTTC
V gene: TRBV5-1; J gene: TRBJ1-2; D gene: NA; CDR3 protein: CASSPSGGPNYGYTF; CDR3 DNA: TGCGCCAGCAGCCCCTCGGGGGGCCCTAACTATGGCTACACCTTC
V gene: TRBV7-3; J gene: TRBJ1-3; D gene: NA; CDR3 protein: CASSLLGAGNTIYF; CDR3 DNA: TGTGCCAGCAGCTTATTGGGAGCTGGAAACACCATATATTTT
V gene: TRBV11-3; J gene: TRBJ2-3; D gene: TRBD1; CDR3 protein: CASSLRDRGSDTQYF; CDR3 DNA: TGTGCCAGCAGCTTACGAGACAGGGGAAGTGATACGCAGTATTTT
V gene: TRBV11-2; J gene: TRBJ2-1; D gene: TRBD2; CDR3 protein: CASSFLAGGSDEQFF; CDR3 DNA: TGTGCCAGCAGTTTCCTAGCGGGGGGGTCGGATGAGCAGTTCTTC
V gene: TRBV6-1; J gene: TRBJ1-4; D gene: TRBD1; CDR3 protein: CASSPRQGTNEKLFF; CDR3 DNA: TGTGCCAGCAGCCCCAGACAGGGAACTAATGAAAAACTGTTTTTT
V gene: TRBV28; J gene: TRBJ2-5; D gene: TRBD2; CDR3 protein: CASSPPGAGGAETQYF; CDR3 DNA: TGTGCCAGCAGTCCCCCGGGAGCGGGGGGAGCGGAGACCCAGTACTTC
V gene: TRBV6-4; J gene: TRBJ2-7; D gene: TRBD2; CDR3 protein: CASSDVRAGVNEQYF; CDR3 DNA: TGTGCCAGCAGTGACGTTCGAGCGGGGGTTAACGAGCAGTACTTC
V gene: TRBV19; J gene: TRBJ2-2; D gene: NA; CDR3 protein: CASSIGGSYTGELFF; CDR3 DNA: TGTGCCAGTAGTATCGGGGGTTCTTACACCGGGGAGCTGTTTTTT
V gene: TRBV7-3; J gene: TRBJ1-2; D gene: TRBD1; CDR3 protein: CASSPGQGEGYTF; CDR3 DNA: TGTGCCAGCAGCCCAGGACAGGGAGAAGGCTACACCTTC
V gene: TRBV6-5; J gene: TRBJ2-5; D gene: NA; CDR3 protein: CASSNLARETQYF; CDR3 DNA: TGTGCCAGCAGTAACCTAGCAAGGGAGACCCAGTACTTC
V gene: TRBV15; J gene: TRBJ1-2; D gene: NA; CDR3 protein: CATSRRDYGYTF; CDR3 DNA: TGTGCCACCAGCAGGAGGGACTATGGCTACACCTTC
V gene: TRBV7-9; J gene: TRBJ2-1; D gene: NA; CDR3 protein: CASGPTRGRYNEQFF; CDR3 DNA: TGTGCCAGCGGGCCGACCAGGGGTCGTTACAATGAGCAGTTCTTC
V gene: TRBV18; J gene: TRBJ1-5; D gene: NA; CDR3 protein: CASSDTGINQPQHF; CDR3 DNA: TGTGCCAGCTCAGACACAGGGATCAATCAGCCCCAGCATTTT
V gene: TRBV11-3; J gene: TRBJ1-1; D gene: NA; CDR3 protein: CASSSDRNTEAFF; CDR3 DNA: TGTGCCAGCAGCTCGGACAGGAACACTGAAGCTTTCTTT
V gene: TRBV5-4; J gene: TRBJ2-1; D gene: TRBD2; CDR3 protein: CASSLGLAVSSYNEQFF; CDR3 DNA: TGTGCCAGCAGCCTGGGACTAGCGGTGAGCTCCTACAATGAGCAGTTCTTC
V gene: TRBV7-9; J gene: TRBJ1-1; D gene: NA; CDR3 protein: CASSSFQAFF; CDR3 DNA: TGTGCCAGCAGCTCCTTTCAAGCTTTCTTT
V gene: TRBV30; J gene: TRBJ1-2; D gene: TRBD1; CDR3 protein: CGRQGAYGYTF; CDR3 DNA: TGTGGCCGACAGGGAGCGTATGGCTACACCTTC
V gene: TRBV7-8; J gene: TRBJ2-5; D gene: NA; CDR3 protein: CASSRGYQETQYF; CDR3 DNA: TGTGCCAGCAGCCGAGGGTACCAAGAGACCCAGTACTTC
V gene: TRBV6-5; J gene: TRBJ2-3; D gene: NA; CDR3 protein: CASSSSRRDTQYF; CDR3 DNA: TGTGCCAGCAGTTCTTCAAGGCGGGATACGCAGTATTTT
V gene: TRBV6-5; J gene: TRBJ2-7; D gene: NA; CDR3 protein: CASSSSSPGSYEQYF; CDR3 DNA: TGTGCCAGCAGCTCAAGTTCCCCGGGGTCCTACGAGCAGTACTTC
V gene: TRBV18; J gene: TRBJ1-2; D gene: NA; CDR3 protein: CASSPGNEEVGYTF; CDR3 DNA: TGTGCCAGCTCACCAGGGAATGAGGAGGTTGGCTACACCTTC
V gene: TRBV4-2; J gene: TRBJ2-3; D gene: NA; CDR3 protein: CASSPGGPGADTQYF; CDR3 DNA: TGTGCCAGCAGCCCCGGGGGGCCTGGCGCAGATACGCAGTATTTT
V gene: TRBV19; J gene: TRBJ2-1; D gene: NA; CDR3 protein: CASSIGGNEQFF; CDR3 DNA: TGTGCCAGTAGTATAGGCGGGAATGAGCAGTTCTTC
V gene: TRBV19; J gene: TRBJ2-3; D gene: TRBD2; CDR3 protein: CASSPSGGLITDTQYF; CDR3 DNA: TGTGCCAGTAGTCCGAGCGGGGGGCTGATCACAGATACGCAGTATTTT
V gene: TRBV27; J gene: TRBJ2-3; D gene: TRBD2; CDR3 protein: CASSSGLAGDDTDTQYF; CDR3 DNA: TGTGCCAGCAGTTCCGGACTAGCGGGGGACGACACAGATACGCAGTATTTT
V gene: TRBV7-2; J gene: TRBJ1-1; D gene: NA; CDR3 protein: CASSADYGTEAFF; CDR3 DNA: TGTGCCAGCAGCGCTGACTACGGGACTGAAGCTTTCTTT
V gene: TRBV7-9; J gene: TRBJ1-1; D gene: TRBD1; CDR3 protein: CASSLGGQPANTEAFF; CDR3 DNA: TGTGCCAGCAGCTTAGGGGGACAGCCAGCGAACACTGAAGCTTTCTTT
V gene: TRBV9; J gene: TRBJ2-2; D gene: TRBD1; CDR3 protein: CASSVATSGQGYTGELFF; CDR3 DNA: TGTGCCAGCAGCGTAGCTACTTCGGGACAGGGGTATACCGGGGAGCTGTTTTTT
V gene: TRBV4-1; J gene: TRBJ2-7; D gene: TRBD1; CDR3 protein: CASSQARTGSYEQYF; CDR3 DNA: TGCGCCAGCAGCCAGGCCAGGACAGGGAGCTACGAGCAGTACTTC
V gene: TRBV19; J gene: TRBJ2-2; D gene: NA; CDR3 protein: CASNRLTGELFF; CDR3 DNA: TGTGCCAGTAATCGTCTCACCGGGGAGCTGTTTTTT
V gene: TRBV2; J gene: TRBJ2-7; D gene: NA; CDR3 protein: CASRRGSHEQYF; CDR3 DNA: TGTGCCAGCAGGCGGGGTTCCCACGAGCAGTACTTC
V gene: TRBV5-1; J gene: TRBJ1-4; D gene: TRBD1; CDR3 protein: CASSLEGQGVELFF; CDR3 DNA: TGCGCCAGCAGCTTGGAGGGCCAGGGGGTTGAGCTGTTTTTT
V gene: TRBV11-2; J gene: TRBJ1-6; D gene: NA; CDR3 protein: CASSLGTYYNSPLHF; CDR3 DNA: TGTGCCAGCAGCTTAGGTACCTACTATAATTCACCCCTCCACTTT
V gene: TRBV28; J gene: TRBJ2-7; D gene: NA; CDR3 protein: CASSLTWPDTYEQYF; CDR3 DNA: TGTGCCAGCAGTTTAACATGGCCAGACACCTACGAGCAGTACTTC